These T cell receptor beta chains were read from a single sample in a study of T cells in localized non-small cell lung cancer. Profiled with immunoSEQ multiplex PCR; TCRdb holds only in-frame clones, not every one. The sample has around 26,000 clones; around nine tenths are singletons. The source was peripheral blood, collected before any cancer treatment. All receptors come from a woman between 18 and 55 years old with stage I lung adenocarcinoma. CDR3s include the opening cysteine and the closing phenylalanine or tryptophan. A D gene is named only where the DNA matches it firmly. Clone size is given for some rows only: seen once, a few or many times, or a class if the clone is expanded.

D gene	V gene	J gene	clone size	CDR3 DNA	CDR3 protein
-	TRBV15	TRBJ1-2	-	TGTGCCACCAGCAGAGGTGGTCGCATCAGTGGCGACTATGGCTACACCTTC	CATSRGGRISGDYGYTF
TRBD1	TRBV4-1	TRBJ2-7	-	TGCGCCAGCAGCCACAGAATAGGGAACTCCGGGACAGGGGGCTACGAGCAGTACTTC	CASSHRIGNSGTGGYEQYF
TRBD2	TRBV4-1	TRBJ2-7	-	TGCGCCAGCAGCCCGTCCGGGGGGGCTAGTTCCTACGAGCAGTACTTC	CASSPSGGASSYEQYF
-	TRBV30	TRBJ1-2	-	TGTGCCTGGAGTGCGTACGGGGGGAACAGGTATTTCTATGGCTACACCTTC	CAWSAYGGNRYFYGYTF
-	TRBV2	TRBJ2-2	-	TGTGCCAGCACCTCCTCGGGGGAGCTGTTTTTT	CASTSSGELFF
-	TRBV7-9	TRBJ1-4	-	TGTGCCAGCAGCCGCAGGGAGGGGTTAGAAAAACTGTTTTTT	CASSRREGLEKLFF
-	TRBV7-9	TRBJ1-1	-	TGTGCCAGCAGCTTACAGGAGAACACTGAAGCTTTCTTT	CASSLQENTEAFF
-	TRBV6-1	TRBJ1-1	-	TGTGCCAGCAGTGACTTGGCAGGGTCGAACACTGAAGCTTTCTTT	CASSDLAGSNTEAFF
TRBD1	TRBV7-2	TRBJ2-7	-	TGTGCCAGCGGCCTGGGACAGGGAAGCGCGTACGAGCAGTACTTC	CASGLGQGSAYEQYF
-	TRBV27	TRBJ2-7	-	TGTGCCAGCAGTTTAGGGCGCAGGGGCATCTACGAGCAGTACTTC	CASSLGRRGIYEQYF
-	TRBV10-3	TRBJ2-2	-	TGTGCCGCCCGGGGGACCGGGGAGCTGTTTTTT	CAARGTGELFF
-	TRBV7-2	TRBJ1-2	-	TGTGCCAGCAGCCCATCGGGTGCCCTAGTCTATGGCTACACCTTC	CASSPSGALVYGYTF
-	TRBV5-1	TRBJ1-5	-	TGCGCCAGCAGCTTGGCCCCAGGGGATGGTCAGCCCCAGCATTTT	CASSLAPGDGQPQHF
-	TRBV21-1	TRBJ2-5	-	TGTGCCAGCAGCACCGACGCCGTTGGGACCCAGTACTTC	CASSTDAVGTQYF
TRBD1	TRBV28	TRBJ1-2	-	TGTGCCAGCAGCCCGGACAGGGTTCGGGGCTACACCTTC	CASSPDRVRGYTF
-	TRBV7-9	TRBJ1-2	-	TGTGCCAGCAGCTTACGGGCGGCAGAAAGCTATGGCTACACCTTC	CASSLRAAESYGYTF
-	TRBV2	TRBJ2-5	once	TGTGCCAGCAGGTTCGGGGGGACATCTCAAGAGACCCAGTACTTC	CASRFGGTSQETQYF
TRBD1	TRBV11-2	TRBJ1-1	-	TGTGCCAGCAGCTTTCATGACAGGGGAGAAGCTTTCTTT	CASSFHDRGEAFF
-	TRBV25-1	TRBJ1-3	-	TGTGCCAGCAGTGAATCGGGGTCGTTCCTCTCTGGAAACACCATATATTTT	CASSESGSFLSGNTIYF
-	TRBV7-8	TRBJ2-1	once	TGTGCCAGCACCCACGTCTCCCCGGACAATGAGCAGTTCTTC	CASTHVSPDNEQFF
TRBD1	TRBV14	TRBJ2-5	-	TGTGCCAGCAGCCAAGAACAGGGGGCTGGGAAGACCCAGTACTTC	CASSQEQGAGKTQYF
-	TRBV7-8	TRBJ2-1	once	TGTGCCAGCAGCCTCAGGGTCCCCTCCTACAATGAGCAGTTCTTC	CASSLRVPSYNEQFF
TRBD1	TRBV4-1	TRBJ1-4	-	TGCGCCAGCAGCCAAGGGGACAGCACTAATGAAAAACTGTTTTTT	CASSQGDSTNEKLFF
TRBD1	TRBV30	TRBJ1-4	-	TGTGCCTGGAGCCCGACAGGGGGCGATGAAAAACTGTTTTTT	CAWSPTGGDEKLFF
-	TRBV29-1	TRBJ1-2	-	TGCAGCGCCGAGGGGAGGAATGGCTACACCTTC	CSAEGRNGYTF
-	TRBV19	TRBJ1-1	-	TGTGCCAGTAGCATCGCAGGGCGGATGACTGAAGCTTTCTTT	CASSIAGRMTEAFF
-	TRBV27	TRBJ1-2	-	TGTGCCAGCAGTTTATCGTCCACCTATGGCTACACCTTC	CASSLSSTYGYTF
-	TRBV11-2	TRBJ2-1	-	TGTGCCAGCAGCTTATCTAGCTACAATGAGCAGTTCTTC	CASSLSSYNEQFF
-	TRBV10-2	TRBJ1-1	-	TGCGCCAGCAGTGAGCAGGGGAGGGCTGAAGCTTTCTTT	CASSEQGRAEAFF
TRBD1	TRBV28	TRBJ2-7	-	TGTGCCAGCAGCCCATCAGGGGGCGCGGTGCAGTACTTC	CASSPSGGAVQYF
-	TRBV6-1	TRBJ2-7	-	TGTGCCAGCAGTGATGGGCTAGCGCTTAGCTCCTACGAGCAGTACTTC	CASSDGLALSSYEQYF
-	TRBV4-1	TRBJ2-7	-	TGCGCCAGCAGCCAAGGTGGGCGGTCCATCTACGAGCAGTACTTC	CASSQGGRSIYEQYF
-	TRBV7-2	TRBJ1-3	-	TGTGCCAGCAGCTTAGGGCCTTTAGGACTGTTCTCTGGAAACACCATATATTTT	CASSLGPLGLFSGNTIYF
-	TRBV13	TRBJ2-7	-	TGTGCCAGCAGCTTAGGCTCACTTAACGAGCAGTACTTC	CASSLGSLNEQYF
-	TRBV6-5	TRBJ2-7	-	TGTGCCAGCAGTTACCCATGGAGGAACGAGCAGTACTTC	CASSYPWRNEQYF
-	TRBV5-1	TRBJ1-5	few	TGCGCCAGCAGGGGAGGGACTAATCAGCCCCAGCATTTT	CASRGGTNQPQHF
-	TRBV11-2	TRBJ2-3	-	TGTGCCAGCAGCGACCGGAAGACTTTTACGCAGTATTTT	CASSDRKTFTQYF
-	TRBV5-4	TRBJ2-5	-	TGTGCCAGCAGCTTTAGCATCCAAGAGACCCAGTACTTC	CASSFSIQETQYF
-	TRBV9	TRBJ2-1	-	TGTGCCAGCAGCGTAGCCCCAACGGTGGAGGGCAATGAGCAGTTCTTC	CASSVAPTVEGNEQFF
-	TRBV29-1	TRBJ1-1	-	TGCAGCGTCCCCCAGGTGGGGTTGAACACTGAAGCTTTCTTT	CSVPQVGLNTEAFF
TRBD2	TRBV13	TRBJ2-7	-	TGTGCCAGCAGCTTAGGCCTTGGGAAGCGGGAGGGTTCGGGCTACGAGCAGTACTTC	CASSLGLGKREGSGYEQYF
-	TRBV5-1	TRBJ2-2	-	TGCGCCAGCAGCTTGGAGGGCGGGCGGTTGAACACCGGGGAGCTGTTTTTT	CASSLEGGRLNTGELFF
-	TRBV12-5	TRBJ1-1	-	TGTGCTAGTGGTTTGGCCCCGGGAAGCGGAACTGAAGCTTTCTTT	CASGLAPGSGTEAFF
TRBD1	TRBV2	TRBJ2-7	-	TGTGCCTCCTCAAGGGGACAGAGCTCCTACGAGCAGTACTTC	CASSRGQSSYEQYF
-	TRBV9	TRBJ2-1	-	TGTGCCAGCAGCGTAGGGCAGGGGCCGGGGAATGAGCAGTTCTTC	CASSVGQGPGNEQFF